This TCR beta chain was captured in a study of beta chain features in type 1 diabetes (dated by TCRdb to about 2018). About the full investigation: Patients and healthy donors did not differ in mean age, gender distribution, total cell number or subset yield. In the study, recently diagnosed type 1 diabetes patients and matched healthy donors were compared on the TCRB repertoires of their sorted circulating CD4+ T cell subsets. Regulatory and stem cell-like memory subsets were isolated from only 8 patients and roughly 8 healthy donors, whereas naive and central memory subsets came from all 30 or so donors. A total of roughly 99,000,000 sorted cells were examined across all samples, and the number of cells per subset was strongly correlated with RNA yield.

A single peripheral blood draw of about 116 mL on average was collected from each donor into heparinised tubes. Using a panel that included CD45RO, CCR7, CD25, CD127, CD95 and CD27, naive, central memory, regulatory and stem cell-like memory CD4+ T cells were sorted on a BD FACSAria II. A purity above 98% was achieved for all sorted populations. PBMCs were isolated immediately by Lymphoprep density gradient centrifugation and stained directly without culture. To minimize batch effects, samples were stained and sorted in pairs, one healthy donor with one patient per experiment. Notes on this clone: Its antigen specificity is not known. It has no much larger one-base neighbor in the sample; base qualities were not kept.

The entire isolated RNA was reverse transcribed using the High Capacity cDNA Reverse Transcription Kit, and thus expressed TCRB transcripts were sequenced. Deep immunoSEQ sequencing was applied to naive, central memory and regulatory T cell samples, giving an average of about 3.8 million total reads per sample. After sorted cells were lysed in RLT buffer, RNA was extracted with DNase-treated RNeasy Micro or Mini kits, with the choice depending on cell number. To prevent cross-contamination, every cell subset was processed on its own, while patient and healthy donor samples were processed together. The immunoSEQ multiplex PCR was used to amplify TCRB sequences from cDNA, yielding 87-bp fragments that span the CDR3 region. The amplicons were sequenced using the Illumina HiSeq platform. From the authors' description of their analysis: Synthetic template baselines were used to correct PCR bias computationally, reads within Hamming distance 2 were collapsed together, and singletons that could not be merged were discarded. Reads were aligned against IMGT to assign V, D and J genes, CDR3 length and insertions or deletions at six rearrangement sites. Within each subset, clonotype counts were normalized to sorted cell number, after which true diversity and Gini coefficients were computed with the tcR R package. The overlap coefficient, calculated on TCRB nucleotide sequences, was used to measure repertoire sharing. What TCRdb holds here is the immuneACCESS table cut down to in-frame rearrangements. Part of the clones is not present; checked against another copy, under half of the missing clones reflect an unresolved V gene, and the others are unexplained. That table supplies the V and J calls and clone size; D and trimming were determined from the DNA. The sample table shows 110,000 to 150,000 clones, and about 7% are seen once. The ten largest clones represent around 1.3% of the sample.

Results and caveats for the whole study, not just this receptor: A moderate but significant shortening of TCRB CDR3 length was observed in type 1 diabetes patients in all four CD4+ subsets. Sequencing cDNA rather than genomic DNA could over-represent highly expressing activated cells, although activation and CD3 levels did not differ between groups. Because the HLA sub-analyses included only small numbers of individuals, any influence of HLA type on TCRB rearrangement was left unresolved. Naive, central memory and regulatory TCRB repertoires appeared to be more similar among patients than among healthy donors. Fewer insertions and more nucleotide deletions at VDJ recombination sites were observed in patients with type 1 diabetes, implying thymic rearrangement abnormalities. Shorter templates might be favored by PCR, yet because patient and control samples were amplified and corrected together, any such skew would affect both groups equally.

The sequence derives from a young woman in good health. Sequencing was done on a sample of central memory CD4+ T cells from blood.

Here is the DNA: TGTGCCAGCAGTGACTCCGCCAGGGGGTCGTTTTCCAATGAGCAGTTCTTC. Its translation is CASSDSARGSFSNEQFF. The rearrangement combines TRBV6-4 with TRBJ2-1; 7 of the junction bases match TRBD1. The CDR3 starts with the cysteine, ends with the phenylalanine, and has 17 residues. Only the CDR3 portion is preserved as DNA: 51 bases, with reading frame beginning at the first base. CDR1 and CDR2 are read off the germline V gene as MRHNA and SNTAGT. V is trimmed back by 0 bases and J by 6 bases, and the junction contains 11 bases that no gene match accounts for.